This TCR beta chain came from a study of tumor-infiltrating lymphocytes in oesophageal squamous cell carcinoma. TCRdb redid the calling of the PCR reads with MiXCR, one entry per CDR3 protein. The data show 15,000 to 20,000 distinct CDR3 sequences, with roughly 53% seen just once and 23% held by the top ten. This clonotype has at least ten counts. CDR1 is ENHRY and CDR2 is SYGVKD in the germline V gene. The CDR3 is made up of 15 amino acids. With 8 bases clipped from V and 6 bases from J, the junction kept 5 bases outside the gene matches. The source material was esophageal tumor tissue. The chain has TRBV10-3 and TRBJ2-2, with TRBD2 identical over 14 bases. This receptor was identified in a male donor with esophageal squamous cell carcinoma. CDR3 nucleotide sequence: TGTGCCATCGGGACTAGCGGGAGTCGTTCCGGGGAGCTGTTTTTT. Protein product: CAIGTSGSRSGELFF.